This entry features one T cell receptor (beta chain) sequence. Antigen specificity is unknown. In the PCR, 60 Vbeta and 13 Jbeta primers were used. Measured with immunoSEQ multiplex PCR; TCRdb has only the in-frame clones, and not every one. The data show about 150,000 clones, with roughly 70% seen just once and around 4.2% held by the top ten. The data are from a study of cytomegalovirus exposure and HLA in healthy donors. Notes on the study in general: Fewer than 20,000 TCR beta sequences were associated with HLA alleles at 0.05 false discovery rate in a later analysis. Analyzed later, association rates of TCRs varied across HLA loci, with DRB1 most and HLA-C fewest. In a later analysis, a genetic analysis reported fewer productive-TCR N-insertions in an Asian-associated ancestry cluster than the cohort average. In a later analysis, HLA-associated beta chains showed higher expansion and lower generation probabilities than comparable chains.

Losses at the gene ends were 3 bases for V and 5 bases for J; bases not matched to a gene: 9. The CDR3 is 16 residues long. Germline V gives CDR1 LNHNV, CDR2 YYDKDF (reference sequence). The specimen was PBMCs. The receptor was derived from a man aged 50 to 60 in good health and CMV-seropositive. This chain connects TRBV15 to TRBJ2-5; 10 positions match TRBD1. CDR3 in amino acids: CATSRTGTGERETQYF. CDR3 in DNA: TGTGCCACCAGCAGGACCGGGACAGGGGAGCGGGAGACCCAGTACTTC.